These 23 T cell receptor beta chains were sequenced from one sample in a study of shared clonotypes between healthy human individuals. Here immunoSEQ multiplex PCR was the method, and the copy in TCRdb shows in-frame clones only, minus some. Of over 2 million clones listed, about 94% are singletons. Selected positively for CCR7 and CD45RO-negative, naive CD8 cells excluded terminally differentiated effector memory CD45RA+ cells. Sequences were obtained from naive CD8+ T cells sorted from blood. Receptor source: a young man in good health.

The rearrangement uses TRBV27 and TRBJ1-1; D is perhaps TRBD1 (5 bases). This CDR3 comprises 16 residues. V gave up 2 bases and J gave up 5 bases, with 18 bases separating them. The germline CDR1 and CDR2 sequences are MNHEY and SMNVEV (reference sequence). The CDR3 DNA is TGTGCCAGCAGTTTAATGGGGGTCCATGGTCCGACTGAAGCTTTCTTT. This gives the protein CASSLMGVHGPTEAFF.

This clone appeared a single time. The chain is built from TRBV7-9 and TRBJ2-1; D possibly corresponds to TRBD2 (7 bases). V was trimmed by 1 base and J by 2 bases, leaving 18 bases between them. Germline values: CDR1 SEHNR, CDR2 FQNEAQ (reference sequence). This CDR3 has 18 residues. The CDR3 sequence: CASSLEWVRGGAYNEQFF. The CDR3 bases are TGTGCCAGCAGCTTAGAATGGGTGAGGGGGGGAGCCTACAATGAGCAGTTCTTC.

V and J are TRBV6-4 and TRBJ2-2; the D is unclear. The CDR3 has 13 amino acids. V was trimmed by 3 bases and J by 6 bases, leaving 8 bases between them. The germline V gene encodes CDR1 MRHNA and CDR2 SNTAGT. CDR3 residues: CASSEWPAGELFF. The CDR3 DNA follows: TGTGCCAGCAGTGAATGGCCGGCCGGGGAGCTGTTTTTT.

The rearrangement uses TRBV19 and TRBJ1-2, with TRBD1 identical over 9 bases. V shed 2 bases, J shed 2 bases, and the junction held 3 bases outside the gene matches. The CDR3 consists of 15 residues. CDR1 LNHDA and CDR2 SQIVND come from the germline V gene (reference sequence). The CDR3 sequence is CASSIPGTGNYGYTF. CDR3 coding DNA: TGTGCCAGTAGTATACCTGGGACAGGGAACTATGGCTACACCTTC.

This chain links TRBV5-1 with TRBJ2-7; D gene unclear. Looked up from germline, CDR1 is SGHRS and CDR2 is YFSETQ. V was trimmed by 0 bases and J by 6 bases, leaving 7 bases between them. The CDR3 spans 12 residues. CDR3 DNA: TGCGCCAGCAGCTTGGTTGGATTCGAGCAGTACTTC. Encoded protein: CASSLVGFEQYF.

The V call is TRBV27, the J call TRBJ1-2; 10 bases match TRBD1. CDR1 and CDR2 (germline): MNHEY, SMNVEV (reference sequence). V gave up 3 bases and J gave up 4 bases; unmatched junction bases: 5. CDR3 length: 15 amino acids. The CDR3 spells CASSFSGTGAYGYTF. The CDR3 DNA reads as TGTGCCAGCAGTTTCTCCGGGACAGGGGCCTATGGCTACACCTTC.

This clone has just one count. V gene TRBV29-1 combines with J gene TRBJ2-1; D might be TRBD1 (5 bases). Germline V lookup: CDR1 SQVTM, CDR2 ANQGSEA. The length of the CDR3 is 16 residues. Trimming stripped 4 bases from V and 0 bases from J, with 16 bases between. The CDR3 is CSVVSLTESSYNEQFF. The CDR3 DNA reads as TGCAGCGTTGTTTCGCTGACAGAAAGCTCCTACAATGAGCAGTTCTTC.

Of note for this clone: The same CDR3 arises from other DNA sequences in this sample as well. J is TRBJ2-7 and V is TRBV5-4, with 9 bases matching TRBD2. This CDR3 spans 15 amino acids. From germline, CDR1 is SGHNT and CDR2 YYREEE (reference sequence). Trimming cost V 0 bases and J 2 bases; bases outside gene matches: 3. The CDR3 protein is CASSLGLAGTYEQYF. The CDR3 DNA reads TGTGCCAGCAGCTTGGGGCTAGCGGGGACCTACGAGCAGTACTTC.

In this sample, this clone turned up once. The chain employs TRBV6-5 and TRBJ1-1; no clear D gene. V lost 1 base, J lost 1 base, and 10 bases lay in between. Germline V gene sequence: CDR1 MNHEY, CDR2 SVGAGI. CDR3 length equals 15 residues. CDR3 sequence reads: CASSYWGSRNTEAFF. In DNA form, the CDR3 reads TGTGCCAGCAGTTACTGGGGATCACGGAACACTGAAGCTTTCTTT.

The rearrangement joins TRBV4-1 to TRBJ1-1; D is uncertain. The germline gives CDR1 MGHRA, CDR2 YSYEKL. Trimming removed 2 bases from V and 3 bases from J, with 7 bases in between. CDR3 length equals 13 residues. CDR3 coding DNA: TGCGCCAGCAGCCAATCGCCGGACACTGAAGCTTTCTTT. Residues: CASSQSPDTEAFF.

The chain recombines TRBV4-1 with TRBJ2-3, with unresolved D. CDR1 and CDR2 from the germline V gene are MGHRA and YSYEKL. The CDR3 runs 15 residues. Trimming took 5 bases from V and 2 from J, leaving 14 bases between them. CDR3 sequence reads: CASSSGPYYTDTQYF. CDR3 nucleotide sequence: TGCGCCAGCAGCTCAGGCCCCTATTACACAGATACGCAGTATTTT.

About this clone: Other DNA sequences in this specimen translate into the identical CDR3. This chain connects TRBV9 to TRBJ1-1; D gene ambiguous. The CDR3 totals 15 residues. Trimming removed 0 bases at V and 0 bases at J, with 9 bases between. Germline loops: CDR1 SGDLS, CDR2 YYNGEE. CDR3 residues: CASSVVGAMNTEAFF. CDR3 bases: TGTGCCAGCAGCGTAGTTGGCGCTATGAACACTGAAGCTTTCTTT.

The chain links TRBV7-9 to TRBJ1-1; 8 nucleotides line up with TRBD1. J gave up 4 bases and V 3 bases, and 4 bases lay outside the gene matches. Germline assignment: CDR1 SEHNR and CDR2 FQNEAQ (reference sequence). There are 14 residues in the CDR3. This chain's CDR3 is CASSFQQGGTEAFF. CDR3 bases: TGTGCCAGCAGCTTCCAACAGGGGGGCACTGAAGCTTTCTTT.

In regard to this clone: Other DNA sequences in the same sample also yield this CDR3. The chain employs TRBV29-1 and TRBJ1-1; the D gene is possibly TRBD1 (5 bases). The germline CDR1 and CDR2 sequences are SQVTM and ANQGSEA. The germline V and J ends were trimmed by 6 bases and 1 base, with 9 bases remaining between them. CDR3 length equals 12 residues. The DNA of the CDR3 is TGCAGCGTCGGGACGGGGAACACTGAAGCTTTCTTT. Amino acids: CSVGTGNTEAFF.

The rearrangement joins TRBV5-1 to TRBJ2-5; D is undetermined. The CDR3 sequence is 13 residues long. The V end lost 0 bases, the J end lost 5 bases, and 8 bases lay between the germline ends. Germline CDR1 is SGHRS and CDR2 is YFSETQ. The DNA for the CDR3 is TGCGCCAGCAGCTTGGTGGACGGGGAGACCCAGTACTTC. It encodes CASSLVDGETQYF.

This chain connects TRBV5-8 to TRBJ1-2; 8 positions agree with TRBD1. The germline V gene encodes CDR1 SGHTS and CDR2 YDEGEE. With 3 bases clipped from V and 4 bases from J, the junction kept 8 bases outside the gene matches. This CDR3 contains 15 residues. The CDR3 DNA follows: TGTGCCAGCAGCTACCCCCCGACAGGGGCCTATGGCTACACCTTC. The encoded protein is CASSYPPTGAYGYTF.

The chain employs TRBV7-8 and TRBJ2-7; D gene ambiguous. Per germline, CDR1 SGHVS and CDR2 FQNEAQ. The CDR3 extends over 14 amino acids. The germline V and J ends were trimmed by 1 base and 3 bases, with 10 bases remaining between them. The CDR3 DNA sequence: TGTGCCAGCAGCTTAGGGTTGGGCGTCTACGAGCAGTACTTC. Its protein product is CASSLGLGVYEQYF.

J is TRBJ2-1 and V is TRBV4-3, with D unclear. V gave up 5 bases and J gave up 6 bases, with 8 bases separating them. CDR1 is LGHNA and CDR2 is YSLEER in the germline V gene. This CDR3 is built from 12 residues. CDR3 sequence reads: CASSSPPNEQFF. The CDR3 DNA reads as TGCGCCAGCAGCTCTCCCCCCAATGAGCAGTTCTTC.

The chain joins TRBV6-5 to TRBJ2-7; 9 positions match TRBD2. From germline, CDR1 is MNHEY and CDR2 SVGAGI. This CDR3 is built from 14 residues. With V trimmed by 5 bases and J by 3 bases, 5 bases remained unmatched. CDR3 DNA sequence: TGTGCCAGCAGTGTGACTAGCGGCCACTACGAGCAGTACTTC. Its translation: CASSVTSGHYEQYF.

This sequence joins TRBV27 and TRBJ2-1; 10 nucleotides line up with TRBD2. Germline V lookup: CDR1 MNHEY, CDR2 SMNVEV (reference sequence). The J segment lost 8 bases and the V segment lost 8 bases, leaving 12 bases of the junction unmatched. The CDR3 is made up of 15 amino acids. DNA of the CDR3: TGTGCCAGCTCTGAAGCCCCTAGCGGGGGCGATGAGCAGTTCTTC. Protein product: CASSEAPSGGDEQFF.

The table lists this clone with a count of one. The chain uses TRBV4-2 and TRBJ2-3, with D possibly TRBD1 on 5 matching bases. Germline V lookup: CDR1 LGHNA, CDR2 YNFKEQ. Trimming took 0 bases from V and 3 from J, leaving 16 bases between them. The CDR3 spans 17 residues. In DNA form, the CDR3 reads TGTGCCAGCAGCCAAGAAGATCAGGGTGGGGTTACAGATACGCAGTATTTT. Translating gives CASSQEDQGGVTDTQYF.

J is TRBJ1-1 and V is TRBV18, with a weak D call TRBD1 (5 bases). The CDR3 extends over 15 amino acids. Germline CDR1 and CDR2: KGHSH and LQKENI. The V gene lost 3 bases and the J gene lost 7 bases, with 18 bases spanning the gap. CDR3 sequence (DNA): TGTGCCAGCTCACCGAGTGGGGTATGGGGCAATGAAGCTTTCTTT. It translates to CASSPSGVWGNEAFF.

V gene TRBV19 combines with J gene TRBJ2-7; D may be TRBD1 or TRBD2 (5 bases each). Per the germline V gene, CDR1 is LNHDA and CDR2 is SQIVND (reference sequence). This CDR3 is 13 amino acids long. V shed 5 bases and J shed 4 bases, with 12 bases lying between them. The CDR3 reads CASSERGWYEQYF. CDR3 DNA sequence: TGTGCCAGTAGTGAGAGGGGCTGGTACGAGCAGTACTTC.